Following are 16 T cell receptor beta chains from one sample sequenced in a study of blood T cell repertoires in COVID-19. Clones were sequenced by immunoSEQ multiplex PCR, and TCRdb holds only the in-frame ones, with some missing. This table has 84,000 or so clones, 85% appearing once. Sequenced: peripheral blood. These receptors originate from a woman in her 70s with active or convalescent COVID-19.

J is TRBJ2-7 and V is TRBV4-3, with TRBD1 matching 9 bases. V was clipped by 2 bases and J by 3 bases; unmatched bases: 2. Germline CDR1 is LGHNA and CDR2 is YSLEER. This CDR3 spans 14 amino acids. For the CDR3, the DNA is TGCGCCAGCAGCCAACTGACAGGGGGCTACGAGCAGTACTTC. Amino acid sequence: CASSQLTGGYEQYF.

This rearrangement joins TRBV10-3 to TRBJ1-2; D is unclear. The germline gives CDR1 ENHRY, CDR2 SYGVKD. CDR3 length: 12 amino acids. Trimming shortened V by 3 bases and J by 2 bases, and 4 bases separated the two germline ends. This chain's CDR3 is CAISDRNYGYTF. The DNA for the CDR3 is TGTGCCATCAGTGACAGGAACTATGGCTACACCTTC.

In DNA, the CDR3 is TGCGCCAGCAGTACGAGGAGCTCCTACGAGCAGTACTTC. This sequence encodes CASSTRSSYEQYF. The rearrangement links TRBV10-2 to TRBJ2-7; D is undetermined. Deletions cut 5 bases from V and 0 bases from J, with 8 bases between. CDR3 size: 13 residues. From germline, CDR1 is WSHSY and CDR2 SAAADI.

The rearrangement uses TRBV27 and TRBJ1-3; 7 bases line up with TRBD1. The CDR3 runs to 15 residues. The V segment lost 6 bases and the J segment 0 bases; nucleotides outside the gene matches: 5. Germline CDR1 reads MNHEY; CDR2 reads SMNVEV (reference sequence). The CDR3 sequence: CASRPRDSSGNTIYF. The DNA of the CDR3 is TGTGCCAGCAGACCCCGGGACAGCTCTGGAAACACCATATATTTT.

J is TRBJ1-1 and V is TRBV7-9; D unresolved. Trimming removed 2 bases at V and 4 bases at J, with 5 bases between. CDR1 and CDR2 from the germline V gene are SEHNR and FQNEAQ (reference sequence). CDR3 length: 12 amino acids. The CDR3 bases are TGTGCCAGCAGCTTATTGCGCACTGAAGCTTTCTTT. Its translation is CASSLLRTEAFF.

V and J are TRBV4-3 and TRBJ1-2; D unresolved. The length of the CDR3 is 15 residues. From germline, CDR1 is LGHNA and CDR2 YSLEER. V lost 4 bases to trimming and J lost 8 bases, with 20 bases between them. CDR3 nucleotides: TGCGCCAGCAGCCCCGGAACTGAACGCTCGGGAGGCTACACCTTC. Its translation: CASSPGTERSGGYTF.

This clone was observed a single time. This chain joins TRBV2 and TRBJ1-2; perhaps TRBD1 as D (5 bases). The V end lost 2 bases, the J end lost 3 bases, and 10 bases lay between the germline ends. Germline V lookup: CDR1 SNHLY, CDR2 FYNNEI. The CDR3 consists of 14 residues. The CDR3 spells CASSELGADYGYTF. In DNA form, the CDR3 reads TGTGCCAGCAGTGAACTAGGGGCGGACTATGGCTACACCTTC.

This clone was found a few times. V and J are TRBV28 and TRBJ1-1, with TRBD1 matching over 7 bases. Germline assignment: CDR1 MDHEN and CDR2 SYDVKM. This CDR3 contains 15 residues. V shed 3 bases, J shed 1 base, and the junction held 5 bases outside the gene matches. The CDR3 bases are TGTGCCAGCAGTTTCCACCGGACAGGGAACACTGAAGCTTTCTTT. Its protein is CASSFHRTGNTEAFF. The full variable domain, in which reference TRBV28 and TRBJ1-1 provide the parts outside the CDR3, is DVKVTQSSRYLVKRTGEKVFLECVQDMDHENMFWYRQDPGLGLRLIYFSYDVKMKEKGDIPEGYSVSREKKERFSLILESASTNQTSMYLCASSFHRTGNTEAFFGQGTRLTVV.

The chain employs TRBV7-6 and TRBJ2-2; D might be TRBD2 (5 bases). Germline V lookup: CDR1 SGHVS, CDR2 FNYEAQ. The CDR3 spans 15 residues. Trimming shortened V by 5 bases and J by 1 base, and 11 bases separated the two germline ends. DNA of the CDR3: TGTGCCAGCAGCCCGCCGGGGAAGAACACCGGGGAGCTGTTTTTT. Encoded protein: CASSPPGKNTGELFF.

This clone was observed once. V usage is TRBV11-2 and J usage is TRBJ1-2, with 7 bases matching TRBD1. This CDR3 comprises 13 residues. Germline values: CDR1 SGHAT, CDR2 FQNNGV. The V gene end was trimmed by 6 bases and the J gene end by 3 bases; junction bases not matched to a gene: 4. DNA of the CDR3: TGTGCCAGCAGAGGAACAGGGGACTATGGCTACACCTTC. This encodes CASRGTGDYGYTF.

The DNA of the CDR3 is TGTGCCACCAGTGATTTTGGCAGCAATCAGCCCCAGCATTTT. Amino acids: CATSDFGSNQPQHF. The genes are TRBV24-1 and TRBJ1-5; no clear D. V shed 1 base and J shed 1 base, with 4 bases lying between them. The CDR3 consists of 14 residues. Germline V gene data show CDR1 as KGHDR and CDR2 as SFDVKD.

This clone was recorded a few times. The chain carries TRBV28 and TRBJ2-7; 8 bases map to TRBD2. V trimming: 3 bases; J trimming: 3 bases; junction bases outside the gene matches: 4. CDR3 length equals 14 residues. Looked up from germline, CDR1 is MDHEN and CDR2 is SYDVKM. The CDR3 region is CASSLERGFYEQYF. CDR3 DNA: TGTGCCAGCAGTTTGGAGCGGGGGTTCTACGAGCAGTACTTC.

The chain links TRBV6-1 to TRBJ2-1, with TRBD1 matching 7 bases. V was pared by 3 bases and J by 15 bases, with 5 bases of the junction left unmatched. The CDR3 consists of 11 residues. CDR1 and CDR2 (germline): MNHNS, SASEGT. The CDR3 is CASSETGMRFF. Here the CDR3 DNA reads TGTGCCAGCAGTGAGACAGGGATGCGGTTCTTC.

This clone was picked up one time. The chain combines TRBV4-3 with TRBJ2-7, with TRBD1 matching 8 bases. The CDR3 is 18 amino acids. Germline V gene lookup returns CDR1 LGHNA and CDR2 YSLEER. V dropped 0 bases and J dropped 5; count of bases not matched to a gene: 15. The CDR3 nucleotides are TGCGCCAGCAGCCAAGATTTTGGGAGGTGGCAGGGGGCAGACGAGCAGTACTTC. Protein: CASSQDFGRWQGADEQYF.

The chain has TRBV6-5 and TRBJ2-7, with 7 bases lining up with TRBD1. J lost 5 bases, V lost 7 bases, and 11 bases had no gene match. CDR1 and CDR2 from the germline V gene are MNHEY and SVGAGI. This CDR3 comprises 14 residues. Here the CDR3 reads CASTLSIGGHEQYF. The CDR3 region has the DNA TGTGCCAGCACCTTAAGTATAGGGGGCCACGAGCAGTACTTC.

V is TRBV9 and J is TRBJ2-2; perhaps TRBD1 as D (5 bases). Trimming shortened V by 4 bases and J by 2 bases, and 15 bases separated the two germline ends. This CDR3 is built from 16 residues. The germline gives CDR1 SGDLS, CDR2 YYNGEE. CDR3 DNA sequence: TGTGCCAGCAGCCGGGCAGGGAACTATAACACCGGGGAGCTGTTTTTT. This sequence encodes CASSRAGNYNTGELFF.